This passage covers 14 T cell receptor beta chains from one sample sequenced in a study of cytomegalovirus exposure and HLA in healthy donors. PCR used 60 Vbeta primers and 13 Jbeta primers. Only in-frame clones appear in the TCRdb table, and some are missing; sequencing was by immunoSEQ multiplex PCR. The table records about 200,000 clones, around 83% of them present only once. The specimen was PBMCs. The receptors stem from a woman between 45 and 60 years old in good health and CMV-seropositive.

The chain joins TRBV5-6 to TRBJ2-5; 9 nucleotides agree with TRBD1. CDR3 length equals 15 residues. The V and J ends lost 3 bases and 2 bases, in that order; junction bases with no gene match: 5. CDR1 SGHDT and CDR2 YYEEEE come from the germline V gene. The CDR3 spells CASSSPGTGQETQYF. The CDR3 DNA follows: TGTGCCAGCAGCTCTCCCGGGACAGGGCAAGAGACCCAGTACTTC.

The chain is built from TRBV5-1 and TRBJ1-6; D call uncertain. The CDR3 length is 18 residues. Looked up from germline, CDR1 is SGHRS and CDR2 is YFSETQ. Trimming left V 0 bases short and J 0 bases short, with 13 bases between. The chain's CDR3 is CASSLVGGGSSYNSPLHF. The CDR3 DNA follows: TGCGCCAGCAGCTTGGTGGGCGGAGGGAGCTCCTATAATTCACCCCTCCACTTT.

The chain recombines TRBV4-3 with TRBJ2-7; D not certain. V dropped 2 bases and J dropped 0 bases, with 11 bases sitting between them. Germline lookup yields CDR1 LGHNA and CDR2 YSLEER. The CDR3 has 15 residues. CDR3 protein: CASSQTLTSSYEQYF. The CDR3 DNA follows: TGCGCCAGCAGCCAAACGCTAACGTCCTCCTACGAGCAGTACTTC.

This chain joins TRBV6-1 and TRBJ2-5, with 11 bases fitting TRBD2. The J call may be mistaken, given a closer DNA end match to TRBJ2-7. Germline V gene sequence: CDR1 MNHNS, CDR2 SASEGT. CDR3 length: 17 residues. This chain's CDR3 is CASSAETSGASSYEQYF. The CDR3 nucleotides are TGTGCCAGCAGTGCCGAGACTAGCGGGGCTAGCTCCTACGAGCAGTACTTC.

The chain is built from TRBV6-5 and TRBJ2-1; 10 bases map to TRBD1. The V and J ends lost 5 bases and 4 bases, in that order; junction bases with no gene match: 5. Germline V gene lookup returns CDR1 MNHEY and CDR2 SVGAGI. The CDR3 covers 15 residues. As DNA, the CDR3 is TGTGCCAGCAGTCAGGACAGGGGGAGATACAATGAGCAGTTCTTC. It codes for CASSQDRGRYNEQFF.

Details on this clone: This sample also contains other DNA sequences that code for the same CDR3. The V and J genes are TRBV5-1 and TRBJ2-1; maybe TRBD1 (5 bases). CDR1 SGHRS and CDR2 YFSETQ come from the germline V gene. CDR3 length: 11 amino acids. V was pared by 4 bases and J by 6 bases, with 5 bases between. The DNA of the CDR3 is TGCGCCAGCAGCCAGGGCAATGAGCAGTTCTTC. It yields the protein CASSQGNEQFF.

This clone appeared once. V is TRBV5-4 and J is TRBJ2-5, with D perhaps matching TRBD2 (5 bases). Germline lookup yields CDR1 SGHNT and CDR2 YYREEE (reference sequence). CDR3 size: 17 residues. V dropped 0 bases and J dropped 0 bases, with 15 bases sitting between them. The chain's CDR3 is CASSLGGRVGYQETQYF. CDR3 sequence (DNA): TGTGCCAGCAGCTTGGGAGGGCGCGTGGGGTACCAAGAGACCCAGTACTTC.

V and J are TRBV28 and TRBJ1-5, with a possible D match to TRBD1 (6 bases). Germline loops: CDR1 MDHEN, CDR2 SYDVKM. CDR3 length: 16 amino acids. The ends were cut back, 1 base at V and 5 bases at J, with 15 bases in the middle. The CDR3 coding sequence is TGTGCCAGCAGTTTATATCCCGACAGGACTGATCAGCCCCAGCATTTT. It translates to CASSLYPDRTDQPQHF.

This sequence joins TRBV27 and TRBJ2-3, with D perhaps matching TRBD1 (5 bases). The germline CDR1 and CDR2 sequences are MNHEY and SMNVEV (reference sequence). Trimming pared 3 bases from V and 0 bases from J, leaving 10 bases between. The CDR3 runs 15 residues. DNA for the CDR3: TGTGCCAGCAGTTTCCAGGGCTATAGCACAGATACGCAGTATTTT. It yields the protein CASSFQGYSTDTQYF.

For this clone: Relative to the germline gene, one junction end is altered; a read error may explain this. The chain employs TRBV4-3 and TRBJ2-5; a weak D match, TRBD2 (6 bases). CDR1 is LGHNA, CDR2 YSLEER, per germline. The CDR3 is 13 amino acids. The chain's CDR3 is CASSQDRYGGLNF. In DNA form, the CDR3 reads TGCGCCAGCAGCCAAGATCGGTACGGGGGTTTGAACTTC.

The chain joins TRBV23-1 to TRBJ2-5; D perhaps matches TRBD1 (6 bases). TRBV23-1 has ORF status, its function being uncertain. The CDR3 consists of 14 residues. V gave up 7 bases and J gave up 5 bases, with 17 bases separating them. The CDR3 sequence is CASTQVGARETQYF. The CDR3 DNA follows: TGCGCCAGCACCCAGGTGGGGGCACGGGAGACCCAGTACTTC.

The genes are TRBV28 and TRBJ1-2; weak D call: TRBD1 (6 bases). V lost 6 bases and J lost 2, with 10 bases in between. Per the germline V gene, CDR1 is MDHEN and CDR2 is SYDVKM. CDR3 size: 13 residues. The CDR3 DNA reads TGTGCCAGCAGACTGGACAGAAACTATGGCTACACCTTC. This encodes CASRLDRNYGYTF.

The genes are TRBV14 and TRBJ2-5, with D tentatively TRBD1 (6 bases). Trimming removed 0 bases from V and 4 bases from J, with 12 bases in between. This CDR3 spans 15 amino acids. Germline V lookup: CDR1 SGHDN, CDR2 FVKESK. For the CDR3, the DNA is TGTGCCAGCAGCCAAGATCTGAGCAGGGGAGAGACCCAGTACTTC. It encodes CASSQDLSRGETQYF. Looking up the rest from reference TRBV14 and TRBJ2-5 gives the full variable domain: EAGVTQFPSHSVIEKGQTVTLRCDPISGHDNLYWYRRVMGKEIKFLLHFVKESKQDESGMPNNRFLAERTGGTYSTLKVQPAELEDSGVYFCASSQDLSRGETQYFGPGTRLLVL.

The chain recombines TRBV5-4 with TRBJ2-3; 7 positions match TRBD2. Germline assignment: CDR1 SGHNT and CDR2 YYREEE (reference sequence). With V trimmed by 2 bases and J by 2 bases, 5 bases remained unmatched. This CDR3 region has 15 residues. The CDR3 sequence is CASSFEREVTDTQYF. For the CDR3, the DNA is TGTGCCAGCAGCTTTGAGCGGGAAGTCACAGATACGCAGTATTTT.